A single sample is the source of the 3 T cell receptor beta chains below, sequenced in a study of immune characterization of retroperitoneal liposarcoma. Each CDR3 protein is one row after TCRdb ran MiXCR on the PCR reads. The sample carries around 19,000 distinct CDR3 sequences, around 38% recorded once. Material: blood. These TCRs come from a male donor with retroperitoneal liposarcoma.

Judged by abundance, this clonotype is medium-sized. The chain carries TRBV7-9 and TRBJ2-1, with a possible D match to TRBD2 (6 bases). The tail of the sequence fits TRBJ2-7 better, so the J call may be wrong. CDR1 SEHNR and CDR2 FQNEAQ come from the germline V gene (reference sequence). This CDR3 has 14 residues. In DNA, the CDR3 is TGTGCCAGCACCTTTACCGGGAGTGACAATGAGCAGTACTTC. Its translation: CASTFTGSDNEQYF.

In its sample, this clonotype ranks as medium-sized. The J gene is TRBJ1-6, the V gene TRBV6-1, with D possibly being TRBD1 (6 bases). The CDR3 is 15 amino acids. Between the trimmed V and J ends, which lost 11 bases and 7 bases, there was a span of 21 bases. CDR1 is MNHNS, CDR2 SASEGT, per germline. CDR3 in amino acids: CAGTQGAGGNSPLHF. DNA for the CDR3: TGTGCCGGAACACAGGGAGCGGGCGGGAATTCACCCCTCCACTTT.

The chain recombines TRBV6-1 with TRBJ1-1; the D gene is possibly TRBD1 (5 bases). There are 13 residues in the CDR3. V lost 3 bases and J 8 bases, leaving 13 bases between the germline ends. Germline V gene lookup returns CDR1 MNHNS and CDR2 SASEGT. The CDR3 region has the DNA TGTGCCAGCAGTGAGACCAGGGTCTCAGAAGCTTTCTTT. Amino acid sequence: CASSETRVSEAFF.